This T cell receptor beta chain is drawn from a study of patients with pleural tuberculosis. Many counts were recorded for this clonotype. Germline V gene data show CDR1 as MNHEY and CDR2 as SMNVEV (reference sequence). Trimming shortened V by 8 bases and J by 3 bases, and 6 bases separated the two germline ends. This CDR3 comprises 11 residues. Via MiXCR, TCRdb re-called the reads, giving one row per CDR3 protein. This table holds around 54,000 distinct CDR3 sequences, around 6.7% found once. The receptor's source is a human donor with pleural tuberculosis. This chain links TRBV27 with TRBJ2-3; D might be TRBD2 (5 bases). CDR3 in amino acids: CASGRTDTQYF. The CDR3, as DNA: TGTGCCAGCGGGAGAACAGATACGCAGTATTTT.